This TCR beta chain stems from a study of cytomegalovirus exposure and HLA in healthy donors. Study-wide background: A later analysis reported the same platform for the 90 to 150 validation repertoires and the 650 to 750 first-cohort repertoires. Findings of the study overall: The authors enumerated around 150 TCR beta chains as linked to cytomegalovirus. Three chains tied to CMV proved CMV antigen-specific in vitro.

This table comes from immunoSEQ multiplex PCR, and its TCRdb copy is limited to in-frame clones, with some not included. The table shows 100,000 to 150,000 clones, with 75% to 90% occurring only once. This clone was detected only once. Its antigen remains unknown. Germline values: CDR1 SGHVS, CDR2 FQNEAQ. This CDR3 is 16 amino acids long. Trimming removed 5 bases from V and 1 base from J; junction bases left unmatched: 9. Input material: PBMCs. The V and J genes are TRBV7-8 and TRBJ2-7, with 9 bases fitting TRBD2. The TCR originated in a woman in her late teens or twenties in good health and CMV-seronegative. CDR3 DNA: TGTGCCAGCAGCCGTCCCCGACTAGCGGCTTCCTACGAGCAGTACTTC. It yields the protein CASSRPRLAASYEQYF.